The 9 T cell receptor beta chains below come from one sample, sequenced in a study of T-cell reconstitution after alpha-beta-depleted transplantation in children. The TCRbeta library was prepared with unique molecular identifiers. TCRdb redid the calling of the PCR reads with MiXCR, one entry per CDR3 protein. The sample has 90,000 to 130,000 distinct CDR3 sequences, about 6% seen once. The sequences come from PBMCs, mostly from graft donor cells, collected 360 days after TCRalphabeta/CD19-depleted stem cell transplant. These receptors all stem from a male patient between 2 and 15 years old who had a stem cell transplant for acute lymphoblastic leukemia, so the T cells may come from the graft donor.

The gene calls are TRBV9 and TRBJ1-2; D not certain. CDR1 is SGDLS and CDR2 is YYNGEE in the germline V gene. The CDR3 length is 13 residues. Trimming took off 4 bases at V and 4 bases at J, with 11 bases between the two ends. CDR3 DNA sequence: TGTGCCAGCAGCCCCCGAAGCCGCTATGGCTACACCTTC. Its protein product is CASSPRSRYGYTF.

This clonotype has at least ten counts. The chain is built from TRBV10-3 and TRBJ1-3; TRBD1 aligns across 7 bases. The CDR3 covers 18 residues. V trimming: 0 bases; J trimming: 1 base; junction bases outside the gene matches: 9. CDR1 ENHRY and CDR2 SYGVKD come from the germline V gene. The CDR3 sequence is CAISESGTVRKSGNTIYF. The DNA for the CDR3 is TGTGCCATCAGTGAGTCTGGGACAGTTCGGAAGTCTGGAAACACCATATATTTT.

This clonotype was observed many times. V and J are TRBV6-5 and TRBJ2-5; the match to TRBD1 covers 8 bases. Trimming cost V 7 bases and J 5 bases; bases outside gene matches: 3. The CDR3 totals 12 residues. CDR1 and CDR2 (germline): MNHEY, SVGAGI. The CDR3 sequence is CASMRTGETQYF. The CDR3 region has the DNA TGTGCCAGCATGAGGACAGGGGAGACCCAGTACTTC.

The genes are TRBV7-3 and TRBJ2-5, with TRBD2 as a possible D gene (5 bases). V lost 4 bases and J lost 5, with 17 bases in between. Germline V lookup: CDR1 SGHTA, CDR2 FQGTGA. The CDR3 covers 15 residues. The CDR3 DNA is TGTGCCAGCAGCTCCGAGAGGGCTAGTCCCGAGACCCAGTACTTC. Encoded protein: CASSSERASPETQYF. The whole variable domain, filled in from reference TRBV7-3 and TRBJ2-5, reads GAGVSQTPSNKVTEKGKYVELRCDPISGHTALYWYRQSLGQGPEFLIYFQGTGAADDSGLPNDRFFAVRPEGSVSTLKIQRTERGDSAVYLCASSSERASPETQYFGPGTRLLVL.

This clonotype has a count of ten or more. The chain is built from TRBV28 and TRBJ2-7; D is ambiguous. CDR3 size: 13 residues. Trimming took off 2 bases at V and 2 bases at J, with 7 bases between the two ends. Germline lookup yields CDR1 MDHEN and CDR2 SYDVKM. The CDR3 DNA reads as TGTGCCAGCAGTTTAGGACGGACCTACGAGCAGTACTTC. As protein: CASSLGRTYEQYF.

The CDR3 coding sequence is TGTGCCAGCAGTTTATTCAGCCTGGGGGCCAACGTCCTGACTTTC. It codes for CASSLFSLGANVLTF. The chain combines TRBV27 with TRBJ2-6; no clear D. The CDR3 length is 15 residues. The V gene's germline CDR1 is MNHEY and CDR2 SMNVEV (reference sequence). The V end lost 1 base, the J end lost 4 bases, and 8 bases lay between the germline ends.

In this sample, this clonotype turned up many times. V gene TRBV28 combines with J gene TRBJ2-1, with 9 bases identical to TRBD2. CDR3 size: 12 residues. CDR1 is MDHEN, CDR2 SYDVKM, per germline. Trimming at V came to 6 bases and at J to 10 bases, leaving 4 bases not matched to a gene. CDR3 DNA sequence: TGTGCCAGCAGGTTCGGACTAGCGGAGCAGTTCTTC. Amino acids: CASRFGLAEQFF.

The sample holds many counts of this clonotype. This chain connects TRBV4-2 to TRBJ2-1, with D unclear. Trimming removed 0 bases from V and 6 bases from J, with 12 bases in between. The germline V gene encodes CDR1 LGHNA and CDR2 YNFKEQ. The CDR3 length is 15 residues. The CDR3 DNA follows: TGTGCCAGCAGCCAAGAGCAGGCCCTATTCAATGAGCAGTTCTTC. It encodes CASSQEQALFNEQFF.

In its sample, this clonotype was seen a few times. This chain connects TRBV7-9 to TRBJ2-7, with 9 bases aligning to TRBD1. The V gene end was trimmed by 5 bases and the J gene end by 3 bases; junction bases not matched to a gene: 8. The CDR3 consists of 15 residues. Germline V gene lookup returns CDR1 SEHNR and CDR2 FQNEAQ (reference sequence). CDR3 in DNA: TGTGCCAGCAGCCTAGTCGGACAGGGGCTCTACGAGCAGTACTTC. It translates to CASSLVGQGLYEQYF.